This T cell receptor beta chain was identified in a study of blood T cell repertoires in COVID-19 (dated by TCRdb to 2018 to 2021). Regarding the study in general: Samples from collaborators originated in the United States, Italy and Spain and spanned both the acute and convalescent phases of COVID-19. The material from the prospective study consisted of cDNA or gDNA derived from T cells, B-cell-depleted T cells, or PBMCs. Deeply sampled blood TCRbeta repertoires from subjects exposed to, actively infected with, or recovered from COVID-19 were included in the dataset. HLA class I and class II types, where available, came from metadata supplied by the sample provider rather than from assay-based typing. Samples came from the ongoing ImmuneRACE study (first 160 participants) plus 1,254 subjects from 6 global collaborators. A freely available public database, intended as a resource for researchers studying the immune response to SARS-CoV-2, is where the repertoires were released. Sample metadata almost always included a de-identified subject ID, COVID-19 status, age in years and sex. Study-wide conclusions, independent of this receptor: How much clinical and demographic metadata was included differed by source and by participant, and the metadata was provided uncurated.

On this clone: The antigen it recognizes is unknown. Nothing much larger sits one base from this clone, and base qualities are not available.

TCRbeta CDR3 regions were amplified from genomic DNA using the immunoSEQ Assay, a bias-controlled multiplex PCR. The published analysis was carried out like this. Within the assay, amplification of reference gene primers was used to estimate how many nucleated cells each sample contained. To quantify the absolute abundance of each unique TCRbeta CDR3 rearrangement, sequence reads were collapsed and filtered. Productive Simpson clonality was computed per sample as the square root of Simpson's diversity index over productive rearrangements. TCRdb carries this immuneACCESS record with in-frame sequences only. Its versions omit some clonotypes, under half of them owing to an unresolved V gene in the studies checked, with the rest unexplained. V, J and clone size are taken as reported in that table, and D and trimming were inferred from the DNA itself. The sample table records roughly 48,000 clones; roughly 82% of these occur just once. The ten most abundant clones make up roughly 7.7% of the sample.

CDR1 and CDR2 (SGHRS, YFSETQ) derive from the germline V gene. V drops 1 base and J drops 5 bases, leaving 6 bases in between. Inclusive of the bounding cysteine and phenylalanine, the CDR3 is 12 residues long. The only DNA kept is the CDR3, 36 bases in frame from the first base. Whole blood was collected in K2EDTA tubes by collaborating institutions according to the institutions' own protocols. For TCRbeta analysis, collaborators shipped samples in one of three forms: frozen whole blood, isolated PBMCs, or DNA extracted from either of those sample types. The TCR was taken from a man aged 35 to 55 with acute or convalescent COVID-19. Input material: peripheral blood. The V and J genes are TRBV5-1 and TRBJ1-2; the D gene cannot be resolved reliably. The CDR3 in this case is CASSLTDYGYTF. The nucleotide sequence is TGCGCCAGCAGCTTGACAGATTATGGCTACACCTTC.